This is a list of T cell receptor beta chains from one sample in a study of regulatory T cells in long-lasting Graves disease. TCRdb fed the multiplex PCR reads into MiXCR, producing one record per CDR3 protein. Of a few hundred thousand distinct CDR3 sequences listed, around 20% were seen once; the top ten hold approximately 14%. The source material was peripheral blood mononuclear cells (PBMCs), sampled at new diagnosis, from a patient treated with antithyroid drugs. The receptors stem from a female donor with Graves disease. Both conserved end residues are part of each CDR3. The order of the fields is V gene, J gene, D gene, clone size, CDR3 protein, CDR3 DNA. D genes are given only for firm matches. Clone size, where shown, is once, few, many, or a class for clones that have expanded.

v_call: TRBV24-1; j_call: TRBJ2-1; d_call: -; clone_size: many; cdr3_aa: CATSDPVGGKGNEQFF; cdr3_nt: TGTGCCACCAGTGATCCAGTTGGGGGGAAGGGCAATGAGCAGTTCTTC
v_call: TRBV5-1; j_call: TRBJ2-3; d_call: -; clone_size: -; cdr3_aa: CASSLRPDTDTQYF; cdr3_nt: TGCGCCAGCAGCCTCAGGCCAGACACAGATACGCAGTATTTT
v_call: TRBV7-2; j_call: TRBJ2-1; d_call: TRBD2; clone_size: many; cdr3_aa: CASSTAAGGLNEQFF; cdr3_nt: TGTGCCAGCAGCACGGCGGCGGGGGGGCTAAATGAGCAGTTCTTC
v_call: TRBV6-1; j_call: TRBJ2-3; d_call: TRBD2; clone_size: many; cdr3_aa: CASATSVGTQYF; cdr3_nt: TGTGCCAGCGCGACTAGCGTTGGTACGCAGTATTTT
v_call: TRBV7-3; j_call: TRBJ2-3; d_call: -; clone_size: many; cdr3_aa: CASSATGIDTQYF; cdr3_nt: TGTGCCAGCAGCGCCACAGGGATTGATACGCAGTATTTT
v_call: TRBV29-1; j_call: TRBJ1-2; d_call: -; clone_size: many; cdr3_aa: CSVEGAGLGYTF; cdr3_nt: TGCAGCGTTGAGGGGGCAGGCCTCGGCTACACCTTC
v_call: TRBV3-1; j_call: TRBJ2-7; d_call: -; clone_size: many; cdr3_aa: CASSQLSFSYYEQYF; cdr3_nt: TGTGCCAGCAGCCAACTGAGCTTTTCCTACTACGAGCAGTACTTC
v_call: TRBV6-5; j_call: TRBJ2-3; d_call: -; clone_size: many; cdr3_aa: CASSYSPLQGDTQYF; cdr3_nt: TGTGCCAGCAGTTACTCTCCCTTACAGGGAGATACGCAGTATTTT
v_call: TRBV10-3; j_call: TRBJ1-4; d_call: -; clone_size: few; cdr3_aa: CAINGALNEKLFF; cdr3_nt: TGTGCCATCAATGGGGCCTTAAATGAAAAACTGTTTTTT
v_call: TRBV28; j_call: TRBJ2-3; d_call: TRBD1; clone_size: many; cdr3_aa: CASSSTGEVRFTDTQYF; cdr3_nt: TGTGCCAGCAGTTCTACAGGGGAAGTAAGGTTCACAGATACGCAGTATTTT
v_call: TRBV5-1; j_call: TRBJ2-3; d_call: TRBD1; clone_size: -; cdr3_aa: CASSTGQGARADTQYF; cdr3_nt: TGCGCCAGCAGCACCGGACAGGGGGCGAGGGCAGATACGCAGTATTTT
v_call: TRBV24-1; j_call: TRBJ2-5; d_call: TRBD1; clone_size: few; cdr3_aa: CATSAQGDVETQYF; cdr3_nt: TGTGCCACCAGTGCGCAGGGGGATGTCGAGACCCAGTACTTC
v_call: TRBV7-2; j_call: TRBJ1-1; d_call: -; clone_size: many; cdr3_aa: CASSPPWGDTKAFF; cdr3_nt: TGTGCCAGCAGCCCGCCATGGGGAGACACTAAAGCTTTCTTT
v_call: TRBV7-9; j_call: TRBJ2-3; d_call: -; clone_size: -; cdr3_aa: CASSLSAGTDTQYF; cdr3_nt: TGTGCCAGCAGCTTAAGCGCAGGTACAGATACGCAGTATTTT
v_call: TRBV12-3/TRBV12-4; j_call: TRBJ1-4; d_call: TRBD1; clone_size: many; cdr3_aa: CASSWSGTGNEKLFF; cdr3_nt: TGTGCCAGCAGTTGGTCCGGGACAGGGAACGAAAAACTGTTTTTT
v_call: TRBV7-2; j_call: TRBJ2-1; d_call: -; clone_size: many; cdr3_aa: CASSSYSNEQFF; cdr3_nt: TGTGCCAGCAGCTCTTACTCGAATGAGCAGTTCTTC
v_call: TRBV5-1; j_call: TRBJ1-2; d_call: TRBD1; clone_size: many; cdr3_aa: CASSLAGTGYGYTF; cdr3_nt: TGCGCCAGCAGCTTGGCCGGGACAGGCTATGGCTACACCTTC